This T cell receptor beta chain was obtained from a study of response to subunit inactivated influenza vaccine (dated by TCRdb to 2017 to 2018). Notes on the research overall: The study used deep quantitative T cell receptor repertoire profiling to track responses to a trivalent subunit inactivated influenza vaccine.

Receptor amplification or capture employed RT-PCR. Sequencing took place on an Illumina HiSeq 2500. TCRdb reprocessed the public reads (quality trimming at Q25 with fastp, clone calling with MiXCR) and kept in-frame beta chains. Under each unique CDR3 protein, matching rows form one entry showing the most common genes and DNA. Counted in this sample were hundreds of thousands of distinct CDR3 sequences; roughly 20% of them appeared once. Under 13% of the sample rests with the top ten. Broad study findings and their caveats: According to the authors, only a limited number of new T cells may be recruited by each seasonal influenza vaccination.

In the germline V gene (reference sequence), CDR1 corresponds to DFQATT and CDR2 to SNEGSKA. At the junction V is shortened by 5 bases and J by 4 bases, with 17 bases in between. The CDR3 goes from the cysteine to the phenylalanine over 14 residues. Kept here is only the CDR3 DNA, which spans 42 bases and is read in frame from base 1. This clonotype was seen more than once but under ten times. No antigen is known for it. Base qualities are not provided; no much larger clone lies one nucleotide away. The sequencing here drew on PBMCs from blood, taken 5 days after vaccination. This chain joins TRBV20-1 to TRBJ1-1, with TRBD1 perhaps the D gene, on 5 matching bases. The receptor was derived from a man between 50 and 59 years old who received an inactivated influenza vaccine. Donor details come from another sample of the same person, matched by shared clones. The CDR3 region has the sequence CSAEKDSWGTEAFF. The bases are TGCAGTGCTGAGAAAGACAGCTGGGGCACTGAAGCTTTCTTT.